This TCR beta chain was documented in a study of blood T cell repertoires in COVID-19. Study-level information: Researchers got acute and convalescent COVID-19 samples from the United States, Italy and Spain. PBMCs, B-cell-depleted T cells, or T cells were the source of the cDNA or gDNA that made up the material.

Per the study methods: Quantification of nucleated cells was approximated via reference gene primer amplification. Data came from immunoSEQ multiplex PCR; TCRdb stores just in-frame clones and leaves some out. Clonal size and the V and J genes are those of that table, whereas D and trimming came from the DNA. The top ten hold 3.3% of the sample, which has fewer than 120,000 clones, 70% to 90% seen once. The sequencing input was peripheral blood. This receptor was obtained from a woman aged 50 to 60 with acute or convalescent COVID-19.

The CDR3 reads CASSVGGRGSYNEQFF. CDR3 coding DNA: TGTGCCAGCAGCGTAGGCGGGAGAGGGTCCTACAATGAGCAGTTCTTC. The rearrangement joins TRBV9 to TRBJ2-1; TRBD2 aligns across 7 bases. This CDR3 contains 16 residues. The V and J ends lost 0 bases and 1 base, in that order; junction bases with no gene match: 4. CDR1 is SGDLS, CDR2 YYNGEE, per germline.